This TCR beta chain was sequenced during a study of OX40 agonist ivuxolimab in advanced cancers. General study points: Doses of 0.1 to 3.0 mg/kg were accompanied by clonal expansion of CD4+ and CD8+ blood T cells by week 6. Averaging showed that CD8+ T cells had more expanded clones than CD4+ did. What antigens the expanded peripheral T cells recognized was never established.

The data were produced by immunoSEQ multiplex PCR, yet TCRdb's version contains in-frame clones alone and is incomplete. The sample lists approximately 44,000 clones; 84% were seen once. Note on this clone: Its antigen is unknown.

Blood specimens came from baseline, cycle 4 day 1, and cycle 7 day 1. The sequence came from an adult with an advanced solid tumor such as melanoma, head and neck, liver or kidney cancer. Sequencing was performed on CD4+ or CD8+ T cells sorted from blood, taken in a trial of the OX40 agonist ivuxolimab.

This CDR3 reads CAARQRGVYEQYF. The CDR3, as DNA: TGTGCCGCCCGCCAGCGGGGGGTTTACGAGCAGTACTTC. The chain links TRBV30 to TRBJ2-7; TRBD2 agrees at 9 bases. With 8 bases clipped from V and 4 bases from J, the junction kept 9 bases outside the gene matches. CDR1 is GTSNPN and CDR2 is SVGIG in the germline V gene (reference sequence). This CDR3 spans 13 amino acids.